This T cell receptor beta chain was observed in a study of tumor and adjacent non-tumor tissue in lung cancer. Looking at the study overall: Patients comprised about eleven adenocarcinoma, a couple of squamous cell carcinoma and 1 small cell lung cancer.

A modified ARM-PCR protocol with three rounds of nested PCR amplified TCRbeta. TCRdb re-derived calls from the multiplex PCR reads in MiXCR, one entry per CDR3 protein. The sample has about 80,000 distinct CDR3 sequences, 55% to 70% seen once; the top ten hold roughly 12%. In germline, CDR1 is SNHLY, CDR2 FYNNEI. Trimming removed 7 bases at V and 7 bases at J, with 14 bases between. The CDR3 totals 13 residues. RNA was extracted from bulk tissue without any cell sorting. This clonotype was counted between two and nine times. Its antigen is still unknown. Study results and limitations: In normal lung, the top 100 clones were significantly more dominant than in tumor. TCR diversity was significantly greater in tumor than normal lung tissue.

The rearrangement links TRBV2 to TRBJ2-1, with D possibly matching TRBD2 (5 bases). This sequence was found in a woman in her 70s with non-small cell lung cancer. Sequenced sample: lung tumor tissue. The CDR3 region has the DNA TGTGCCAGCACTTCACTAGTGTGGAATGAGCAGTTCTTC. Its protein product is CASTSLVWNEQFF. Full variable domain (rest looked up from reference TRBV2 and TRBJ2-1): EPEVTQTPSHQVTQMGQEVILRCVPISNHLYFYWYRQILGQKVEFLVSFYNNEISEKSEIFDDQFSVERPDGSNFTLKIRSTKLEDSAMYFCASTSLVWNEQFFGPGTRLTVL.